Presented here are 19 T cell receptor beta chains from one specimen sequenced in a study of Graves' ophthalmopathy and Graves' hyperthyroidism. Using RNA transcripts, the TCR beta CDR3 regions were amplified. HTBI-primed RT-PCR formed the first round, and a multiplex PCR formed the second. MiXCR, run by TCRdb on the multiplex PCR reads, gives a single entry per CDR3 protein. The top ten clones hold 11% of a sample with over a million distinct CDR3 sequences, around a third of them seen once. The material sequenced was peripheral blood or thyroid tissue (not recorded which). These receptors originate from an adult man with Graves' hyperthyroidism.

This clonotype was seen a handful of times. The chain recombines TRBV9 with TRBJ1-4, with 12 bases matching TRBD1. The ends lost 4 bases at V and 4 bases at J; junction bases unmatched: 8. The CDR3 is made up of 17 amino acids. Germline CDR1 SGDLS, CDR2 YYNGEE. DNA of the CDR3: TGTGCCAGCAGCCCGGGGGACAGGGGGCGCATTAATGAAAAACTGTTTTTT. Protein product: CASSPGDRGRINEKLFF.

In this sample, this clonotype turned up many times. The rearrangement uses TRBV7-2 and TRBJ1-4; D unresolved. Trimming took off 2 bases at V and 7 bases at J, with 17 bases between the two ends. Germline-derived CDR1 and CDR2 are SGHTA and FQGNSA. This CDR3 has 16 residues. CDR3 nucleotide sequence: TGTGCCAGCAGCTTATTCGGCCCTAGGTCGAGTGAAAAACTGTTTTTT. As protein: CASSLFGPRSSEKLFF. The variable domain in full, completed from reference TRBV7-2 and TRBJ1-4, reads GAGVSQSPSNKVTEKGKDVELRCDPISGHTALYWYRQSLGQGLEFLIYFQGNSAPDKSGLPSDRFSAERTGGSVSTLTIQRTQQEDSAVYLCASSLFGPRSSEKLFFGSGTQLSVL.

The V call is TRBV2, the J call TRBJ1-2, with 7 bases lining up with TRBD1. The CDR3 totals 14 residues. The germline V gene has CDR1 SNHLY and CDR2 FYNNEI. The V and J ends lost 5 bases and 6 bases, in that order; junction bases with no gene match: 9. Here the CDR3 reads CASSYDRVVNGYTF. The CDR3 DNA sequence: TGTGCCAGCAGTTACGACAGGGTAGTAAATGGCTACACCTTC.

Ten or more counts support this clonotype. This chain links TRBV9 with TRBJ1-1; D is perhaps TRBD1 (6 bases). V gave up 3 bases and J gave up 5 bases, with 11 bases separating them. The CDR3 runs to 13 residues. CDR1 and CDR2 (germline): SGDLS, YYNGEE. The CDR3 nucleotides are TGTGCCAGCAGCGCTATAGGGGGGACTGAAGCTTTCTTT. This sequence encodes CASSAIGGTEAFF.

This clonotype turned up a few times. The chain joins TRBV5-6 to TRBJ1-1; D is ambiguous. Trimming took off 0 bases at V and 0 bases at J, with 12 bases between the two ends. CDR1 is SGHDT, CDR2 YYEEEE, per germline. There are 16 residues in the CDR3. CDR3 sequence reads: CASSLGQLFMNTEAFF. CDR3 in DNA: TGTGCCAGCAGCTTGGGGCAGCTCTTCATGAACACTGAAGCTTTCTTT.

This clonotype was observed a few times. The chain has TRBV5-4 and TRBJ1-2; D perhaps matches TRBD1 (5 bases). Germline CDR1 reads SGHNT; CDR2 reads YYREEE (reference sequence). The CDR3 is 15 residues long. The V end was cut by 0 bases, the J end by 7 bases, with 16 bases between. The CDR3 DNA reads as TGTGCCAGCAGCTTGGGGCAGGGAAGTAATGCTGGCTACACCTTC. Its protein product is CASSLGQGSNAGYTF.

The V call is TRBV2, the J call TRBJ1-1; possible D gene TRBD1, 5 bases. CDR3 size: 14 residues. With 6 bases removed from V and 6 bases from J, the gap between germline ends came to 17 bases. Germline V CDR1 and CDR2: SNHLY, FYNNEI. The CDR3 DNA reads TGTGCCAGCAGCTTAGGAGGGGTGGGCGCTGAAGCTTTCTTT. It codes for CASSLGGVGAEAFF.

This clonotype was detected many times. V is TRBV19 and J is TRBJ2-5; 13 nucleotides agree with TRBD2. This CDR3 contains 18 residues. Per the germline V gene, CDR1 is LNHDA and CDR2 is SQIVND (reference sequence). V was clipped by 5 bases and J by 2 bases; unmatched bases: 11. The CDR3 reads CASSERLAGGPRQETQYF. In DNA, the CDR3 is TGTGCCAGTAGTGAAAGACTAGCGGGGGGACCAAGACAAGAGACCCAGTACTTC. The whole variable domain, remainder taken from reference TRBV19 and TRBJ2-5, is DGGITQSPKYLFRKEGQNVTLSCEQNLNHDAMYWYRQDPGQGLRLIYYSQIVNDFQKGDIAEGYSVSREKKESFPLTVTSAQKNPTAFYLCASSERLAGGPRQETQYFGPGTRLLVL.

The rearrangement uses TRBV15 and TRBJ1-5; 9 bases fit TRBD1. The CDR3 is 15 amino acids. V lost 4 bases to trimming and J lost 5 bases; unmatched junction nucleotides: 6. Per germline, CDR1 LNHNV and CDR2 YYDKDF (reference sequence). The CDR3 region is CATSTGQGSHQPQHF. For the CDR3, the DNA is TGTGCCACCAGCACAGGACAGGGGTCTCATCAGCCCCAGCATTTT.

This clonotype was observed at least ten times. The chain uses TRBV4-2 and TRBJ2-7; D unclear. The CDR3 spans 13 residues. Trimming removed 1 base from V and 6 bases from J, with 10 bases in between. CDR1 and CDR2 from the germline V gene are LGHNA and YNFKEQ. The CDR3 nucleotides are TGTGCCAGCAGCCAAGCCCCGGCCGGCGAGCAGTACTTC. It yields the protein CASSQAPAGEQYF.

The sample holds one count of this clonotype. The chain carries TRBV10-2 and TRBJ1-2, with D maybe TRBD1 (5 bases). The V gene's germline CDR1 is WSHSY and CDR2 SAAADI. V lost 3 bases, J lost 4 bases, and 15 bases lay in between. This CDR3 region has 15 residues. CDR3 nucleotides: TGCGCCAGCAGTGACTCCGGGCAGGGTTCCTATGGCTACACCTTC. Encoded protein: CASSDSGQGSYGYTF.

This clonotype has a count of ten or more. The rearrangement uses TRBV7-9 and TRBJ2-7; 10 positions match TRBD1. The CDR3 contains 14 residues. Germline loops: CDR1 SEHNR, CDR2 FQNEAQ (reference sequence). Unmatched junction bases numbered 5, after V lost 5 bases and J lost 4 bases. Written as DNA, the CDR3 is TGTGCCAGCAGCCCGACAGGGGGCAAGTACGAGCAGTACTTC. It codes for CASSPTGGKYEQYF.

Turning to this clonotype: An end of the junction differs from the germline gene, which may be a read error. J is TRBJ2-5 and V is TRBV15; D is possibly TRBD1 (5 bases). Germline V gene sequence: CDR1 LNHNV, CDR2 YYDKDF (reference sequence). The CDR3 length is 14 residues. CDR3 nucleotide sequence: TGTGCCGCCAGCAGTCGCAGGGTTGAGGAGACCCAGTACTTC. This encodes CAASSRRVEETQYF.

With regard to this clonotype: A read error may be the cause here, since a much bigger clone is one base away. V gene TRBV24-1 combines with J gene TRBJ2-2; D might be TRBD1 (6 bases). Trimming stripped 4 bases from V and 1 base from J, with 6 bases between. Germline lookup yields CDR1 KGHDR and CDR2 SFDVKD. This CDR3 is 14 amino acids long. The CDR3 region is CATSETGNTGELFF. DNA of the CDR3: TGTGCCACCAGTGAGACAGGGAACACCGGGGAGCTGTTTTTT.

The gene calls are TRBV10-3 and TRBJ1-2; D unresolved. Germline V gives CDR1 ENHRY, CDR2 SYGVKD. V was shortened by 0 bases and J by 3 bases, with 8 bases between the two germline ends. This CDR3 region has 14 residues. In nucleotides, the CDR3 is TGTGCCATCAGTGAGTCGACGACCGACTATGGCTACACCTTC. Translated, it gives CAISESTTDYGYTF.

This chain connects TRBV19 to TRBJ1-1; D call uncertain. This CDR3 contains 13 residues. V gave up 3 bases and J gave up 1 base, with 6 bases separating them. Germline CDR1 and CDR2: LNHDA and SQIVND (reference sequence). CDR3 in amino acids: CASSIWGNTEAFF. The CDR3 DNA sequence: TGTGCCAGTAGTATTTGGGGGAACACTGAAGCTTTCTTT.

The rearrangement uses TRBV20-1 and TRBJ2-2, with D possibly matching TRBD2 (6 bases). This CDR3 has 17 residues. Trimming left V 0 bases short and J 2 bases short, with 16 bases between. In germline, CDR1 is DFQATT, CDR2 SNEGSKA (reference sequence). CDR3 loop: CSARDQAGTLNTGELFF. Here the CDR3 DNA reads TGCAGTGCTAGAGACCAAGCCGGGACTCTAAACACCGGGGAGCTGTTTTTT.

V gene TRBV20-1 combines with J gene TRBJ2-3; 11 bases are a match to TRBD2. Looked up from germline, CDR1 is DFQATT and CDR2 is SNEGSKA (reference sequence). This CDR3 region has 15 residues. V shed 3 bases and J 4 bases; nucleotides not matched to a gene: 6. CDR3 residues: CSASVSGRVADTQYF. DNA for the CDR3: TGCAGTGCTAGTGTTAGCGGGAGGGTCGCAGATACGCAGTATTTT.

As to this clonotype: Mismatch with germline at one junction end may stem from a read error. The V call is TRBV10-3, the J call TRBJ2-6; either TRBD1 or TRBD2 may fit D (5 bases each). CDR1 and CDR2 (germline): ENHRY, SYGVKD. The CDR3 sequence is 15 residues long. In DNA form, the CDR3 reads TGTGCCATCAGTGGAGAAGGCCTTGGGGGCAACGTCCTGACTTTC. Protein: CAISGEGLGGNVLTF.